This entry lists 23 T cell receptor beta chains sequenced from one sample in a study of blood T cell repertoires in COVID-19. Libraries were prepared by immunoSEQ multiplex PCR; TCRdb keeps only in-frame clonotypes and omits some of them. Among around 300,000 clones listed, around 86% were seen once. Sequenced input: PBMCs or T cells enriched from blood (not recorded which). These receptors originate from a woman aged 40-49 years who had recovered from COVID-19.

The rearrangement links TRBV29-1 to TRBJ2-1; 15 bases line up with TRBD2. The germline CDR1 and CDR2 sequences are SQVTM and ANQGSEA. CDR3 length: 17 residues. V lost 1 base and J lost 0; bases outside the gene matches: 1. As DNA, the CDR3 is TGCAGCGTTGAAGGGGGACTAGCGGGGGGCTCCTACAATGAGCAGTTCTTC. It yields the protein CSVEGGLAGGSYNEQFF.

The V gene is TRBV3-1 (or the pseudogene TRBV3-2), the J gene TRBJ2-2; D might be TRBD1 (6 bases). CDR1 and CDR2 (germline): LGHDT, YNNKEL (reference sequence). The CDR3 contains 15 residues. V was cut by 4 bases and J by 4 bases, with 13 bases left in between. CDR3 region: CASSLGGGSTGELFF. The CDR3 nucleotides read TGTGCCAGCAGCCTGGGTGGGGGCTCCACCGGGGAGCTGTTTTTT.

The rearrangement links TRBV5-4 to TRBJ1-2; the D gene is possibly TRBD1 (6 bases). V shed 5 bases and J shed 4 bases, with 12 bases lying between them. Germline V gene lookup returns CDR1 SGHNT and CDR2 YYREEE (reference sequence). This CDR3 comprises 13 residues. In DNA form, the CDR3 reads TGTGCCAGCAGTCAGGGGAAACTCTATGGCTACACCTTC. Residues: CASSQGKLYGYTF.

The chain has TRBV4-1 and TRBJ2-1; D gene unclear. V was shortened by 3 bases and J by 4 bases, with 4 bases between the two germline ends. This CDR3 is 12 amino acids long. Germline CDR1 and CDR2: MGHRA and YSYEKL. The CDR3, as DNA: TGCGCCAGCAGCCATCCTTACAATGAGCAGTTCTTC. Translating gives CASSHPYNEQFF.

V gene TRBV5-4 combines with J gene TRBJ1-6; D call uncertain. V lost 3 bases, J lost 7 bases, and 11 bases lay in between. The germline CDR1 and CDR2 sequences are SGHNT and YYREEE (reference sequence). The CDR3 loop spans 14 amino acids. The CDR3 region is CASSSTKPNSPLHF. CDR3 bases: TGTGCCAGCAGCTCGACAAAACCCAATTCACCCCTCCACTTT.

The V gene is TRBV7-8, the J gene TRBJ2-2; TRBD1 agrees at 7 bases. The CDR3 totals 15 residues. The junction had 1 base not matched to a gene; V was cut back by 1 base and J by 2 bases. Per the germline V gene, CDR1 is SGHVS and CDR2 is FQNEAQ. The CDR3 loop is CASSLEGANTGELFF. In nucleotides, the CDR3 is TGTGCCAGCAGCTTAGAGGGGGCAAACACCGGGGAGCTGTTTTTT.

V and J are TRBV7-2 and TRBJ1-4; D is unclear. The CDR3 is 14 residues long. The V gene lost 4 bases and the J gene lost 5 bases, with 11 bases spanning the gap. Germline CDR1 and CDR2: SGHTA and FQGNSA. As DNA, the CDR3 is TGTGCCAGCAGCTCCCCCTTGTTAAATGAAAAACTGTTTTTT. The encoded protein is CASSSPLLNEKLFF.

This clone was picked up one time. The V call is TRBV19, the J call TRBJ1-2, with a tentative D call TRBD1 (6 bases). The CDR3 covers 12 residues. Germline values: CDR1 LNHDA, CDR2 SQIVND (reference sequence). With 6 bases removed from V and 2 bases from J, the gap between germline ends came to 7 bases. The CDR3 loop reads CASRTGNYGYTF. The CDR3 nucleotides read TGTGCCAGTAGGACAGGCAACTATGGCTACACCTTC.

This clone has just one count. This rearrangement joins TRBV25-1 to TRBJ1-1; D call uncertain. Between the trimmed V and J ends, which lost 7 bases and 4 bases, there was a span of 7 bases. The CDR3 is 11 residues long. CDR1 is MGHDK and CDR2 is SYGVNS in the germline V gene. The CDR3 region has the DNA TGTGCCAGCACCGAGGGCACTGAAGCTTTCTTT. Encoded protein: CASTEGTEAFF.

V and J are TRBV30 and TRBJ1-5, with D possibly TRBD1 on 6 matching bases. V was clipped by 5 bases and J by 7 bases, with 21 bases between them. CDR1 is GTSNPN, CDR2 SVGIG, per germline (reference sequence). The CDR3 consists of 15 residues. The CDR3 protein is CAWAPGDAASQPQHF. As DNA, the CDR3 is TGTGCCTGGGCGCCAGGGGACGCCGCATCGCAGCCCCAGCATTTT.

The gene calls are TRBV13 and TRBJ1-3; D unresolved. V gave up 1 base and J gave up 8 bases, with 15 bases separating them. The CDR3 sequence is 15 residues long. Germline V gene sequence: CDR1 PRHDT, CDR2 FYEKMQ (reference sequence). This CDR3 reads CASSLETRRRDTIYF. The CDR3 DNA reads as TGTGCCAGCAGCTTAGAAACCCGGCGTCGGGACACCATATATTTT.

V is TRBV11-2 and J is TRBJ1-2; D might be TRBD1 (6 bases). With 5 bases removed from V and 1 base from J, the gap between germline ends came to 17 bases. The CDR3 contains 16 residues. CDR1 SGHAT and CDR2 FQNNGV come from the germline V gene. The CDR3 loop is CASSPSQGHDNYGYTF. As DNA, the CDR3 is TGTGCCAGCAGCCCCAGTCAGGGACACGATAACTATGGCTACACCTTC.

This clone has only a few counts. The chain links TRBV2 to TRBJ1-2, with 7 bases that match TRBD1. CDR3 size: 13 residues. Germline V gives CDR1 SNHLY, CDR2 FYNNEI. With 5 bases clipped from V and 6 bases from J, the junction kept 6 bases outside the gene matches. The CDR3 spells CASSLTGYDGYTF. The CDR3 DNA reads as TGTGCCAGCAGTCTGACAGGGTATGATGGCTACACCTTC.

The rearrangement links TRBV11-2 to TRBJ2-7, with 14 positions matching TRBD2. The V gene end was trimmed by 3 bases and the J gene end by 8 bases; junction bases not matched to a gene: 6. CDR1 is SGHAT and CDR2 is FQNNGV in the germline V gene. The CDR3 is made up of 15 amino acids. The chain's CDR3 is CASSLPGLAGVKQYF. The CDR3, as DNA: TGTGCCAGCAGCTTGCCGGGACTAGCGGGAGTGAAGCAGTACTTC. The whole variable domain, remainder taken from reference TRBV11-2 and TRBJ2-7, is EAGVAQSPRYKIIEKRQSVAFWCNPISGHATLYWYQQILGQGPKLLIQFQNNGVVDDSQLPKDRFSAERLKGVDSTLKIQPAKLEDSAVYLCASSLPGLAGVKQYFGPGTRLTVT.

V usage is TRBV9 and J usage is TRBJ1-1, with 9 bases matching TRBD1. Germline V CDR1 and CDR2: SGDLS, YYNGEE. The trim removed 2 bases at V and 4 bases at J, leaving 3 bases unmatched. CDR3 length equals 14 residues. CDR3 amino acids: CASSVGTGRTEAFF. CDR3 nucleotide sequence: TGTGCCAGCAGCGTGGGGACAGGGCGCACTGAAGCTTTCTTT.

This sequence joins TRBV5-1 and TRBJ2-7; 9 bases line up with TRBD2. J lost 2 bases, V lost 0 bases, and 12 bases had no gene match. Germline loops: CDR1 SGHRS, CDR2 YFSETQ. The CDR3 has 18 amino acids. The CDR3, as DNA: TGCGCCAGCAGCTTGGCCCCCCCAACTAGCGGGTATACCTACGAGCAGTACTTC. It codes for CASSLAPPTSGYTYEQYF.

The chain is built from TRBV19 and TRBJ1-3, with D tentatively TRBD1 (5 bases). Trimming left V 7 bases short and J 0 bases short, with 16 bases between. This CDR3 region has 16 residues. The germline V gene has CDR1 LNHDA and CDR2 SQIVND (reference sequence). The CDR3 reads CASKEEQAFSGNTIYF. The DNA of the CDR3 is TGTGCCAGTAAAGAGGAACAGGCCTTCTCTGGAAACACCATATATTTT.

The V and J genes are TRBV3-1 (or the pseudogene TRBV3-2) and TRBJ1-6, with no clear D. CDR1 is LGHDT, CDR2 YNNKEL, per germline (reference sequence). Trimming took off 0 bases at V and 4 bases at J, with 7 bases between the two ends. This CDR3 has 15 residues. The CDR3 reads CASSQDGVYNSPLHF. CDR3 bases: TGTGCCAGCAGCCAAGACGGTGTTTATAATTCACCCCTCCACTTT.

This rearrangement joins TRBV18 to TRBJ1-1; TRBD1 agrees at 8 bases. V lost 2 bases, J lost 2 bases, and 4 bases stayed unmatched. The CDR3 consists of 15 residues. Germline values: CDR1 KGHSH, CDR2 LQKENI. CDR3 in amino acids: CASSPSQGANTEAFF. The CDR3 bases are TGTGCCAGCTCACCATCTCAGGGGGCTAACACTGAAGCTTTCTTT.

The J gene is TRBJ1-3, the V gene TRBV11-2; D not resolved. Trimming took 5 bases from V and 0 from J, leaving 8 bases between them. Germline lookup yields CDR1 SGHAT and CDR2 FQNNGV. This CDR3 is built from 14 residues. The CDR3 region has the DNA TGTGCCAGCAGCCCCCCCAGCTCTGGAAACACCATATATTTT. Translated, it gives CASSPPSSGNTIYF.

This clone was recorded a few times. The J gene is TRBJ1-6, the V gene TRBV30; D is unclear. V was clipped by 5 bases and J by 4 bases, with 9 bases between them. Germline V gene lookup returns CDR1 GTSNPN and CDR2 SVGIG (reference sequence). The CDR3 contains 13 residues. The CDR3 DNA reads as TGTGCCTGGGGGCGATTTTATAATTCACCCCTCCACTTT. Translating gives CAWGRFYNSPLHF.

The V gene is TRBV14, the J gene TRBJ2-7; D may be TRBD1 (6 bases). The CDR3 contains 14 residues. The germline V gene has CDR1 SGHDN and CDR2 FVKESK. The germline V and J ends were trimmed by 5 bases and 5 bases, with 16 bases remaining between them. CDR3 sequence: CASSVWAGENEQYF. In DNA, the CDR3 is TGTGCCAGCAGCGTGTGGGCAGGGGAAAACGAGCAGTACTTC.

V gene TRBV3-1 (or the pseudogene TRBV3-2) combines with J gene TRBJ1-2; 12 positions match TRBD1. Germline CDR1 reads LGHDT; CDR2 reads YNNKEL (reference sequence). CDR3 length equals 18 residues. V was clipped by 4 bases and J by 4 bases; unmatched bases: 13. The CDR3 loop is CASSLHRDRGRTGYGYTF. CDR3 coding DNA: TGTGCCAGCAGCCTGCACCGGGACAGGGGGCGAACCGGCTATGGCTACACCTTC.